What follows are 11 T cell receptor beta chains derived from one specimen sequenced in a study of CD8+ T cells in alopecia areata (dated by TCRdb to about 2018). The treatment or condition label for this specimen denotes: oral pan-JAK inhibitor, 5-10 mg twice daily. The method behind the library was the immunoSEQ multiplex PCR assay. For TCR sequencing, RNA was extracted from every sample and reverse transcribed into cDNA to serve as template. TCRdb re-hosts the immuneACCESS table, in-frame sequences only. Its copies lack some clones; in the studies checked, an unresolved V gene accounts for under half of them, and the cause for the rest is not known. This sample lists about 170,000 clones; about three fifths were detected once. Under 20% of the sample lies in the top ten. This material consisted of CD4+ T cells sorted from blood, taken around week 55, from a patient treated with tofacitinib. These receptors were obtained from a human donor with alopecia areata.

The chain joins TRBV7-8 to TRBJ2-6, with D perhaps matching TRBD1 (6 bases). The CDR3 has 17 amino acids. V was shortened by 5 bases and J by 0 bases, with 14 bases between the two germline ends. In germline, CDR1 is SGHVS, CDR2 FQNEAQ. The CDR3 DNA sequence: TGTGCCAGCAGCAAACAGGGTGGAACCTCTGGGGCCAACGTCCTGACTTTC. Protein: CASSKQGGTSGANVLTF.

V is TRBV29-1 and J is TRBJ1-1, with 9 bases fitting TRBD1. Trimming took 5 bases from V and 10 from J; bases not matched to a gene: 11. Germline CDR1 is SQVTM and CDR2 is ANQGSEA. The CDR3 contains 13 residues. DNA for the CDR3: TGCAGCGTTTTAGCTTCGAGACAGGGGGGAGCTTTCTTT. As protein: CSVLASRQGGAFF.

V usage is TRBV9 and J usage is TRBJ1-6; D is undetermined. Trimming cost V 2 bases and J 5 bases, with 8 bases left between them. The CDR3 sequence is 14 residues long. Germline loops: CDR1 SGDLS, CDR2 YYNGEE. The CDR3 DNA reads TGTGCCAGCAGCGTGGGGATCAATAATTCACCCCTCCACTTT. As protein: CASSVGINNSPLHF.

This clone was seen only a few times. The gene calls are TRBV5-1 and TRBJ2-3; possible D gene TRBD1, 6 bases. The ends were cut back, 0 bases at V and 2 bases at J, with 13 bases in the middle. The CDR3 extends over 16 amino acids. Germline V gene data show CDR1 as SGHRS and CDR2 as YFSETQ. CDR3 sequence: CASSLVGTSYTDTQYF. The CDR3 region has the DNA TGCGCCAGCAGCTTGGTAGGGACATCATACACAGATACGCAGTATTTT.

The V call is TRBV27, the J call TRBJ1-4, with D perhaps matching TRBD1 (5 bases). Germline V gene sequence: CDR1 MNHEY, CDR2 SMNVEV (reference sequence). The CDR3 loop spans 12 amino acids. The germline V and J ends were trimmed by 8 bases and 4 bases, with 8 bases remaining between them. CDR3 DNA sequence: TGTGCCAGCCGGGACCTTAATGAAAAACTGTTTTTT. This sequence encodes CASRDLNEKLFF.

This chain joins TRBV9 and TRBJ2-5, with 9 nucleotides matching TRBD2. Germline V CDR1 and CDR2: SGDLS, YYNGEE. The CDR3 is 17 amino acids. V shed 0 bases and J 5 bases; nucleotides not matched to a gene: 11. The CDR3 loop reads CASSVDLSGGLQETQYF. DNA for the CDR3: TGTGCCAGCAGCGTAGACCTGAGCGGGGGGCTCCAGGAGACCCAGTACTTC.

This rearrangement joins TRBV30 to TRBJ1-6, with 7 nucleotides matching TRBD1. There are 12 residues in the CDR3. CDR1 is GTSNPN and CDR2 is SVGIG in the germline V gene (reference sequence). The V and J ends lost 5 bases and 8 bases, in that order; junction bases with no gene match: 3. CDR3 DNA sequence: TGTGCCTGGGCCCAGGGGGATTCACCCCTCCACTTT. Amino acids: CAWAQGDSPLHF.

The gene calls are TRBV7-9 and TRBJ1-1, with D perhaps TRBD1 (5 bases). This CDR3 has 16 amino acids. CDR1 is SEHNR and CDR2 is FQNEAQ in the germline V gene (reference sequence). Between the trimmed V and J ends, which lost 1 base and 1 base, there was a span of 13 bases. As DNA, the CDR3 is TGTGCCAGCAGCTTAGTGGTGGGACGGAGGAACACTGAAGCTTTCTTT. Translated, it gives CASSLVVGRRNTEAFF.

This chain uses TRBV29-1 with TRBJ2-7; 11 bases agree with TRBD1. The V gene end was trimmed by 6 bases and the J gene end by 2 bases; junction bases not matched to a gene: 3. Germline lookup yields CDR1 SQVTM and CDR2 ANQGSEA. CDR3 length: 13 amino acids. CDR3 loop: CSVKGQGAYEQYF. CDR3 DNA: TGCAGCGTGAAGGGACAGGGGGCCTACGAGCAGTACTTC.

This clone has more than one count but fewer than ten. The V gene is TRBV30, the J gene TRBJ2-5; D is undetermined. The CDR3 is 13 amino acids. CDR1 and CDR2 from the germline V gene are GTSNPN and SVGIG (reference sequence). Trimming left V 3 bases short and J 1 base short, with 9 bases between. CDR3 sequence (DNA): TGTGCCTGGAGCCTAGAGGCCCAAGAGACCCAGTACTTC. Translated, it gives CAWSLEAQETQYF.

The CDR3 DNA reads TGTGCCTGGAGGGGTCGAGGACGGACTGAAGCTTTCTTT. This translates into CAWRGRGRTEAFF. The J gene is TRBJ1-1, the V gene TRBV30; no clear D. Germline V lookup: CDR1 GTSNPN, CDR2 SVGIG (reference sequence). With 3 bases removed from V and 5 bases from J, the gap between germline ends came to 13 bases. The CDR3 extends over 13 amino acids.